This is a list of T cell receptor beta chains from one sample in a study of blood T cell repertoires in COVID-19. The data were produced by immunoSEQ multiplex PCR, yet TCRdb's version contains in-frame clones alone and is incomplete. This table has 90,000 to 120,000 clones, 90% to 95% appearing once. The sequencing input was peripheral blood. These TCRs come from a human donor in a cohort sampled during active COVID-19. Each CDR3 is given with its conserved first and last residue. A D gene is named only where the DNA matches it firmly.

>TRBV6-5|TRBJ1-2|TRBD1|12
CASRDRNYGYTF
TGTGCCAGCAGGGACAGGAACTATGGCTACACCTTC
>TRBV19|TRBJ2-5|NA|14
CASSPRFGPETQYF
TGTGCCAGCTCCCCAAGGTTTGGGCCAGAGACCCAGTACTTC
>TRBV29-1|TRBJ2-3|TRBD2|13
CSVDGTSGDTQYF
TGCAGCGTTGACGGGACTAGTGGAGATACGCAGTATTTT
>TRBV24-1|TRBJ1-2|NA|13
CATSRQDGYGYTF
TGTGCCACCAGCAGACAGGACGGTTATGGCTACACCTTC
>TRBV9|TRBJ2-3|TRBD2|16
CASSVAGRGGTDTQYF
TGTGCCAGCAGCGTAGCAGGGCGGGGGGGCACAGATACGCAGTATTTT
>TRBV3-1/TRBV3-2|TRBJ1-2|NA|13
CASSQGTPREPTF
TGTGCCAGCAGCCAAGGTACACCTAGAGAGCCCACCTTC
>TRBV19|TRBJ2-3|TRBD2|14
CATRLAGDTDTQYF
TGTGCCACCCGACTAGCGGGAGACACAGATACGCAGTATTTT
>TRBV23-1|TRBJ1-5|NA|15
CASSQYTGLGQPQHF
TGCGCCAGCAGTCAATATACAGGGTTAGGTCAGCCCCAGCATTTT
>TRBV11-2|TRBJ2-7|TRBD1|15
CASSLGQGAAYEQYF
TGTGCCAGCAGCTTAGGTCAGGGGGCGGCCTACGAGCAGTACTTC
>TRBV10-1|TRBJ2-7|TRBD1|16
CASSAPGQGAEGEQYF
TGCGCCAGCAGTGCCCCGGGACAGGGGGCGGAGGGCGAGCAGTACTTC
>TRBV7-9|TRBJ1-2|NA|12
CASSLELAGYTF
TGTGCCAGCAGCTTAGAGTTAGCTGGCTACACCTTC
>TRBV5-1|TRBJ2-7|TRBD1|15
CASSLERTGGEGQYF
TGCGCCAGCAGCTTGGAGAGGACAGGAGGAGAGGGGCAGTACTTC
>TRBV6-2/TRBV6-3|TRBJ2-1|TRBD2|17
CASSYPLGGGGADEQFF
TGTGCCAGCAGTTACCCTCTGGGCGGCGGGGGGGCTGATGAGCAGTTCTTC
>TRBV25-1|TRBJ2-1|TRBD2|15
CASSDPAGGFNEQFF
TGTGCCAGCAGTGACCCAGCGGGAGGATTCAATGAGCAGTTCTTC
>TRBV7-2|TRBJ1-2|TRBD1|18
CASSLYVSTQGKFDGYTF
TGTGCCAGCAGCTTATATGTCTCCACACAGGGGAAATTCGATGGCTACACCTTC
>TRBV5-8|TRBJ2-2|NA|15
CASSLDRPNTGELFF
TGTGCCAGCAGCTTGGACAGGCCGAACACCGGGGAGCTGTTTTTT